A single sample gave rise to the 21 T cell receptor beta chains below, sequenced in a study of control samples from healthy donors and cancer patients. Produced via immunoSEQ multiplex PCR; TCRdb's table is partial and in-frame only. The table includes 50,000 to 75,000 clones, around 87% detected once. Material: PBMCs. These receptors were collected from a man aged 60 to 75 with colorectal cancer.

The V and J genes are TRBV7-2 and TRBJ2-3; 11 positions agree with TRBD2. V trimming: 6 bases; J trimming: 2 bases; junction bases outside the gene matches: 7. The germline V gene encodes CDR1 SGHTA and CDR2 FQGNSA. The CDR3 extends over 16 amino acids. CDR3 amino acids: CASSPTSGVPTDTQYF. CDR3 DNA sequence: TGTGCCAGCAGTCCGACTAGCGGGGTCCCCACAGATACGCAGTATTTT.

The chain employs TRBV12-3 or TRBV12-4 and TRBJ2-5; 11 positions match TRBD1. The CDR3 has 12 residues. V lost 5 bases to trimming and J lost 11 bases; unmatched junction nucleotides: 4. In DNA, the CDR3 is TGTGCCAGCAGTACACGGGACAGGGGGCAGTACTTC. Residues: CASSTRDRGQYF.

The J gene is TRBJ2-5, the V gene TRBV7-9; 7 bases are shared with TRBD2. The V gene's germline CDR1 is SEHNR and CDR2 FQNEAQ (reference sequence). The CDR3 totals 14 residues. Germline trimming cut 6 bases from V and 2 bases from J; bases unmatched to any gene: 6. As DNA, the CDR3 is TGTGCCAGCAGTCCCCCGGGACTACAAGAGACCCAGTACTTC. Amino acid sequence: CASSPPGLQETQYF.

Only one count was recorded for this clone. CDR3 in DNA: TGTGCCAGTCTAAGTCGGGAACGCAATTCACCCCTCCACTTT. Amino acid sequence: CASLSRERNSPLHF. The chain recombines TRBV19 with TRBJ1-6, with D unclear. CDR1 and CDR2 from the germline V gene are LNHDA and SQIVND (reference sequence). Deletions cut 8 bases from V and 7 bases from J, with 15 bases between. There are 14 residues in the CDR3.

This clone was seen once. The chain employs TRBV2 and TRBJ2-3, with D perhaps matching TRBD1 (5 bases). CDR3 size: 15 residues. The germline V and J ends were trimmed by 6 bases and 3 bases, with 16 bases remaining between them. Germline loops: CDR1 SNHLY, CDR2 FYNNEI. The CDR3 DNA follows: TGTGCCAGCAGCCTCCAGGGTTTCTATACAGATACGCAGTATTTT. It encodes CASSLQGFYTDTQYF.

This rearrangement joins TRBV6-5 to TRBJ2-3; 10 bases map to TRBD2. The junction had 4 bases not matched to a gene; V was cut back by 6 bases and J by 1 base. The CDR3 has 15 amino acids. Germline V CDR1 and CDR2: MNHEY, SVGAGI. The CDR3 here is CASSVTSGGTDTQYF. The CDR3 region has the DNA TGTGCCAGCAGCGTTACTAGCGGGGGCACAGATACGCAGTATTTT.

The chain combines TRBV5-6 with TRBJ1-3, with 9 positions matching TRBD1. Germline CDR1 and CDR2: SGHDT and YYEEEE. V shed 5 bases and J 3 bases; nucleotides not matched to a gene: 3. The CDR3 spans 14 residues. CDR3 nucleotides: TGTGCCAGCAGGCAGACAGGGGGTGGAAACACCATATATTTT. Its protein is CASRQTGGGNTIYF. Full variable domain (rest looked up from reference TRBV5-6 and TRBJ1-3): DAGVTQSPTHLIKTRGQQVTLRCSPKSGHDTVSWYQQALGQGPQFIFQYYEEEERQRGNFPDRFSGHQFPNYSSELNVNALLLGDSALYLCASRQTGGGNTIYFGEGSWLTVV.

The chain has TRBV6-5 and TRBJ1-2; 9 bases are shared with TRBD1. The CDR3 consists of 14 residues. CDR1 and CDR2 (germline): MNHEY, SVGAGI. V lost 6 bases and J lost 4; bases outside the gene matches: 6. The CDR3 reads CASSTGQGGYGYTF. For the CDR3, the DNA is TGTGCCAGCAGCACGGGACAGGGCGGCTATGGCTACACCTTC.

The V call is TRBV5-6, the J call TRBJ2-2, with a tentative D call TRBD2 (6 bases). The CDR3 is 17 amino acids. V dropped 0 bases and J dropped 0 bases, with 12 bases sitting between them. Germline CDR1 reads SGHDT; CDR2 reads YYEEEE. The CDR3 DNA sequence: TGTGCCAGCAGCTTGGGGGCGGGGTTCGCGAACACCGGGGAGCTGTTTTTT. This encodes CASSLGAGFANTGELFF.

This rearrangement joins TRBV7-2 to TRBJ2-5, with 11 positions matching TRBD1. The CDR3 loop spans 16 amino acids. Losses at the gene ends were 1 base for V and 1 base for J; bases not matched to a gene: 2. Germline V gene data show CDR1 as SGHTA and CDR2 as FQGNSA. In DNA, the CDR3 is TGTGCCAGCAGCTTAGAAGGGACAGGGGGCCAAGAGACCCAGTACTTC. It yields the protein CASSLEGTGGQETQYF.

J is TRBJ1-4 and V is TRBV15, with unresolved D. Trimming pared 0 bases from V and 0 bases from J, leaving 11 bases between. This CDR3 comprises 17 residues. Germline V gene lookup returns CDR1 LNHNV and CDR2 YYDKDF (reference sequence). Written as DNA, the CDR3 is TGTGCCACCAGCAGAGATGGAAAGGTTGCAACTAATGAAAAACTGTTTTTT. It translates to CATSRDGKVATNEKLFF.

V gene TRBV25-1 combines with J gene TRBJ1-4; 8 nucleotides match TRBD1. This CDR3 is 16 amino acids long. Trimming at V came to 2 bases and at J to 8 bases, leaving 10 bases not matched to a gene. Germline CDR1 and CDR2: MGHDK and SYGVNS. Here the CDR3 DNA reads TGTGCCAGCAGTGAAGACAGGGGCAAGGCCAGAGAAAAACTGTTTTTT. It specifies CASSEDRGKAREKLFF.

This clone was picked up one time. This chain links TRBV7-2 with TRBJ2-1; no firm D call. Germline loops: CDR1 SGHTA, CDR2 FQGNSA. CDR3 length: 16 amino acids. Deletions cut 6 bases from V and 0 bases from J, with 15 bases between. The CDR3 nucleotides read TGTGCCAGCAGGCGCACATCAGTAGGCTCCTACAATGAGCAGTTCTTC. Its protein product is CASRRTSVGSYNEQFF.

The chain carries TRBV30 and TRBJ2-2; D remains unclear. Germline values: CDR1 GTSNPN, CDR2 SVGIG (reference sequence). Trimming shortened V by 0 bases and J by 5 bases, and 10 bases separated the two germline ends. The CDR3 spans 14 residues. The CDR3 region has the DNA TGTGCCTGGAGTGTAATAGGTGGGACCGGGGAGCTGTTTTTT. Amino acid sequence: CAWSVIGGTGELFF.

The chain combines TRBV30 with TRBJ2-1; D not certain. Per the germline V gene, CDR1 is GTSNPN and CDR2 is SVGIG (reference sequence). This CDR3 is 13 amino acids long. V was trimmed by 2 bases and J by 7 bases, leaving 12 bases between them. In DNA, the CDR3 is TGTGCCTGGAGTTCGGAGAGGCGGAATGAGCAGTTCTTC. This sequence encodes CAWSSERRNEQFF.

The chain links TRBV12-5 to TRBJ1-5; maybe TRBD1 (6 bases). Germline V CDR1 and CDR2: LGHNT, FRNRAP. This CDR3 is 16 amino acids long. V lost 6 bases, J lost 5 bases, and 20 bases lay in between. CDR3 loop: CASGLPQGEGDQPQHF. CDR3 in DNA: TGTGCTAGTGGCTTGCCACAGGGAGAGGGAGATCAGCCCCAGCATTTT.

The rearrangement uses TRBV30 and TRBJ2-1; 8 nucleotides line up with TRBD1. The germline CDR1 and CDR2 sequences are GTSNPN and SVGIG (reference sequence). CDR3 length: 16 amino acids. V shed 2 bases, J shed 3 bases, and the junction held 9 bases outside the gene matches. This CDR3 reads CAWSPSVQGVYNEQFF. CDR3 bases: TGTGCCTGGAGTCCCTCGGTACAGGGGGTCTACAATGAGCAGTTCTTC.

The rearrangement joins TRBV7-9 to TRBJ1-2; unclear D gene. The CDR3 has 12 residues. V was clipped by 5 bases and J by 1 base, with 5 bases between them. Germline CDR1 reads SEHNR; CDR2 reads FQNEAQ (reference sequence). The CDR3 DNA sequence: TGTGCCAGCAGCCTGGTTAACTATGGCTACACCTTC. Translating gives CASSLVNYGYTF.

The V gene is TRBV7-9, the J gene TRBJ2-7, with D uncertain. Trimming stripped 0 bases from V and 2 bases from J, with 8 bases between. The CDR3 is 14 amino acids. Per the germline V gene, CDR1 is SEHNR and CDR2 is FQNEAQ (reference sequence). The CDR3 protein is CASSLANRTYEQYF. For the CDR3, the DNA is TGTGCCAGCAGCTTAGCGAATCGGACCTACGAGCAGTACTTC. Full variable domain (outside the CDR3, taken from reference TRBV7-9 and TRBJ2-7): DTGVSQNPRHKITKRGQNVTFRCDPISEHNRLYWYRQTLGQGPEFLTYFQNEAQLEKSRLLSDRFSAERPKGSFSTLEIQRTEQGDSAMYLCASSLANRTYEQYFGPGTRLTVT.

In DNA, the CDR3 is TGTGCCAGCAGTTACGGTGGCCCGAGGCAGCCCCAGCATTTT. Its protein product is CASSYGGPRQPQHF. The V and J genes are TRBV6-2 or TRBV6-3 and TRBJ1-5; D unclear. CDR1 MNHEY and CDR2 SVGEGT come from the germline V gene. The CDR3 has 14 residues. The V end lost 2 bases, the J end lost 7 bases, and 12 bases lay between the germline ends.

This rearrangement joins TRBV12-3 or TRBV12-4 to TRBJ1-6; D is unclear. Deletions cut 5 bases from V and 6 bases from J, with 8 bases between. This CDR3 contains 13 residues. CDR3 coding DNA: TGTGCCAGCAGTCGGAACCTTAATTCACCCCTCCACTTT. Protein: CASSRNLNSPLHF.